These 14 T cell receptor beta chains came from one sample sequenced in a study of blood T cells in healthy people across ages. Using a J-beta primer mix together with a sample-barcoded 5' primer, a second PCR was run for roughly 7 to 11 cycles. One entry per CDR3 protein results from TCRdb running MiXCR on the 5' RACE reads. The repertoire holds fewer than 1,000,000 distinct CDR3 sequences, with under 45% as singletons. The sequenced material came from blood. The receptors originated from a man aged 55 to 70 in good health.

This chain uses TRBV7-3 with TRBJ2-1, with D uncertain. The V gene lost 4 bases and the J gene lost 7 bases, with 11 bases spanning the gap. This CDR3 comprises 13 residues. Germline CDR1 reads SGHTA; CDR2 reads FQGTGA. The CDR3 nucleotides are TGTGCCAGCAGCTCCCAGTACGGGAATGAGCAGTTCTTC. Its protein is CASSSQYGNEQFF.

J is TRBJ2-4 and V is TRBV4-2, with TRBD1 matching 8 bases. V trimming: 0 bases; J trimming: 15 bases; junction bases outside the gene matches: 13. This CDR3 is 15 amino acids long. Germline CDR1 reads LGHNA; CDR2 reads YNFKEQ. This CDR3 reads CASSQEADRVSLTYF. For the CDR3, the DNA is TGTGCCAGCAGCCAAGAAGCGGACAGGGTATCTCTGACGTACTTC.

This clonotype was detected a few times. CDR3 region: CASSRGAGGARYNEQFF. CDR3 nucleotides: TGCGCCAGCAGCCGCGGTGCCGGGGGGGCCCGCTACAATGAGCAGTTCTTC. This chain joins TRBV4-1 and TRBJ2-1; the match to TRBD2 covers 8 bases. Germline V gene data show CDR1 as MGHRA and CDR2 as YSYEKL. The CDR3 is 17 amino acids. J gave up 3 bases and V 4 bases, and 11 bases lay outside the gene matches.

This clonotype was counted a few times. The gene calls are TRBV7-2 and TRBJ1-1; 11 nucleotides agree with TRBD1. CDR1 SGHTA and CDR2 FQGNSA come from the germline V gene. CDR3 length: 16 amino acids. Trimming at V came to 4 bases and at J to 6 bases, leaving 10 bases not matched to a gene. Here the CDR3 DNA reads TGTGCCAGCAGCTCAGGACAGGGGGCGGGACTCGCTGAAGCTTTCTTT. Encoded protein: CASSSGQGAGLAEAFF. Combining the CDR3 with reference TRBV7-2 and TRBJ1-1 gives the whole variable domain GAGVSQSPSNKVTEKGKDVELRCDPISGHTALYWYRQSLGQGLEFLIYFQGNSAPDKSGLPSDRFSAERTGGSVSTLTIQRTQQEDSAVYLCASSSGQGAGLAEAFFGQGTRLTVV.

This chain uses TRBV20-1 with TRBJ1-1; D unclear. Germline V gene sequence: CDR1 DFQATT, CDR2 SNEGSKA (reference sequence). Between the trimmed V and J ends, which lost 2 bases and 1 base, there was a span of 8 bases. The CDR3 consists of 13 residues. The CDR3 nucleotides read TGCAGTGCTAGAAAAGTGAAGAACACTGAAGCTTTCTTT. This encodes CSARKVKNTEAFF.

This chain joins TRBV7-2 and TRBJ2-5; 9 bases align to TRBD2. Germline-derived CDR1 and CDR2 are SGHTA and FQGNSA. The CDR3 consists of 15 residues. The junction had 7 bases not matched to a gene; V was cut back by 3 bases and J by 5 bases. CDR3 residues: CASSFMAGGQETQYF. The DNA of the CDR3 is TGTGCCAGCAGCTTCATGGCGGGGGGGCAGGAGACCCAGTACTTC. The variable domain in full, with the rest retrieved from reference TRBV7-2 and TRBJ2-5, is GAGVSQSPSNKVTEKGKDVELRCDPISGHTALYWYRQSLGQGLEFLIYFQGNSAPDKSGLPSDRFSAERTGGSVSTLTIQRTQQEDSAVYLCASSFMAGGQETQYFGPGTRLLVL.

Comments on this clonotype: One end of the junction varies from germline; a read error may be responsible. The chain joins TRBV11-2 to TRBJ2-5; D is uncertain. CDR1 and CDR2 (germline): SGHAT, FQNNGV. This CDR3 is 12 amino acids long. The CDR3 DNA is TGTGCCAGCAGCTTAAGTCAAGGGACCCAGTACTTC. Its protein is CASSLSQGTQYF.

Many counts were recorded for this clonotype. The chain links TRBV5-1 to TRBJ2-1; TRBD2 agrees at 8 bases. Trimming took 4 bases from V and 7 from J; bases not matched to a gene: 10. The germline V gene encodes CDR1 SGHRS and CDR2 YFSETQ. CDR3 length: 15 amino acids. This chain's CDR3 is CASSPGGGRRNEQFF. The DNA for the CDR3 is TGCGCCAGCAGCCCGGGAGGGGGGAGAAGAAATGAGCAGTTCTTC. Combining the CDR3 with reference TRBV5-1 and TRBJ2-1 gives the whole variable domain KAGVTQTPRYLIKTRGQQVTLSCSPISGHRSVSWYQQTPGQGLQFLFEYFSETQRNKGNFPGRFSGRQFSNSRSEMNVSTLELGDSALYLCASSPGGGRRNEQFFGPGTRLTVL.

The CDR3 spells CASSLGPLAGAETQYF. CDR3 in DNA: TGCGCCAGCAGCTTGGGGCCTCTAGCGGGGGCCGAGACCCAGTACTTC. The chain is built from TRBV5-1 and TRBJ2-7, with 10 bases that match TRBD2. The DNA end lines up better with TRBJ2-5; the J call may be wrong. This CDR3 has 16 residues. CDR1 is SGHRS, CDR2 YFSETQ, per germline.

This rearrangement joins TRBV19 to TRBJ1-4; D gene ambiguous. V was cut by 2 bases and J by 15 bases, with 16 bases left in between. The CDR3 loop spans 13 amino acids. Germline assignment: CDR1 LNHDA and CDR2 SQIVND (reference sequence). The CDR3 region is CASSITQTSRMFF. CDR3 sequence (DNA): TGTGCCAGTAGTATAACACAGACGTCGAGAATGTTTTTT. The complete variable domain, with remaining parts taken from reference TRBV19 and TRBJ1-4, reads DGGITQSPKYLFRKEGQNVTLSCEQNLNHDAMYWYRQDPGQGLRLIYYSQIVNDFQKGDIAEGYSVSREKKESFPLTVTSAQKNPTAFYLCASSITQTSRMFFGSGTQLSVL.

This chain links TRBV7-9 with TRBJ1-4; D possibly corresponds to TRBD1 (6 bases). V was clipped by 5 bases and J by 0 bases, with 13 bases between them. The CDR3 consists of 16 residues. Germline-derived CDR1 and CDR2 are SEHNR and FQNEAQ (reference sequence). The CDR3 spells CASSPGHVATNEKLFF. The CDR3 DNA reads TGTGCCAGCAGCCCGGGACACGTTGCAACTAATGAAAAACTGTTTTTT.

The gene calls are TRBV6-5 and TRBJ2-7, with 7 positions matching TRBD2. The CDR3 runs to 14 residues. Germline loops: CDR1 MNHEY, CDR2 SVGAGI. V shed 0 bases, J shed 5 bases, and the junction held 4 bases outside the gene matches. The CDR3 DNA is TGTGCCAGCAGTTACTCGAGGCTAGCGGACGAGCAGTACTTC. As protein: CASSYSRLADEQYF.

This clonotype has a handful of counts. CDR3 in DNA: TGTGCCAGCAGCCAGGGGGACACTGAAGCTTTCTTT. It yields the protein CASSQGDTEAFF. This chain connects TRBV3-1 to TRBJ1-1, with D possibly matching TRBD1 (5 bases). Germline CDR1 LGHDT, CDR2 YNNKEL (reference sequence). The CDR3 is made up of 12 amino acids. V was clipped by 3 bases and J by 3 bases, with 5 bases between them.

The chain uses TRBV29-1 and TRBJ2-1; weak D call: TRBD2 (6 bases). The CDR3 is 15 amino acids. V lost 4 bases, J lost 4 bases, and 17 bases lay in between. From germline, CDR1 is SQVTM and CDR2 ANQGSEA. Here the CDR3 DNA reads TGCAGCGTTGTTTTAGTTAGCGGAATATACAATGAGCAGTTCTTC. It codes for CSVVLVSGIYNEQFF.